This TCR beta chain was identified during a study of cytomegalovirus exposure and HLA in healthy donors. The J segment lost 2 bases and the V segment lost 4 bases, leaving 5 bases of the junction unmatched. Per germline, CDR1 SGHDT and CDR2 YYEEEE. The CDR3 is 14 residues long. Study findings and constraints: Some public TCRs appeared in many individuals, while most sequences were rare. The study put 150 to 200 TCR beta chains on its list as cytomegalovirus-associated.

Data came from immunoSEQ multiplex PCR; TCRdb stores just in-frame clones and leaves some out. Of roughly 280,000 clones in the sample, 80% to 90% were seen once. The donors were in the roughly 130-subject validation cohort, distinct from the approximately 700-subject first cohort. Note on this clone: What it binds is not known.

J is TRBJ2-7 and V is TRBV5-6; the match to TRBD1 covers 8 bases. This TCR was recovered from a woman younger than 30 in good health and CMV-seronegative. What was sequenced was PBMCs. CDR3 DNA sequence: TGTGCCAGCAGCCCCGAGACAGGGGCCTACGAGCAGTACTTC. Protein sequence: CASSPETGAYEQYF. Looking up the rest from reference TRBV5-6 and TRBJ2-7 gives the full variable domain: DAGVTQSPTHLIKTRGQQVTLRCSPKSGHDTVSWYQQALGQGPQFIFQYYEEEERQRGNFPDRFSGHQFPNYSSELNVNALLLGDSALYLCASSPETGAYEQYFGPGTRLTVT.